This TCR beta chain was documented in a study of blood T cell repertoires in COVID-19. Study as a whole: The United States, Italy and Spain were the sources of the acute and convalescent COVID-19 samples. The cDNA or gDNA used as material had been derived from T cells, B-cell-depleted T cells, or PBMCs.

Germline CDR1 MDHEN, CDR2 SYDVKM. There are 15 residues in the CDR3. J gave up 5 bases and V 3 bases, and 6 bases lay outside the gene matches. Original handling: Quantification of nucleated cells was approximated via reference gene primer amplification. The method was immunoSEQ multiplex PCR; TCRdb's version includes in-frame clones alone and lacks a portion of them. That table supplies the V and J calls and clone size; D and trimming were determined from the DNA. The sample has 200,000 to 300,000 clones, roughly four fifths seen once. The sequence came from a woman of 80 years or more with acute or convalescent COVID-19. What was sequenced was peripheral blood. J is TRBJ2-1 and V is TRBV28, with 8 positions matching TRBD2. In nucleotides, the CDR3 is TGTGCCAGCAGTTTGCCCGGAGCGGGGGACAATGAGCAGTTCTTC. Amino acid sequence: CASSLPGAGDNEQFF.